This T cell receptor (beta chain) was captured by sequencing in a study of blood T cell repertoires in COVID-19. Overall study: Italy, Spain and the United States were the sources of the convalescent and acute COVID-19 samples.

Profiled with immunoSEQ multiplex PCR; TCRdb holds only in-frame clones, not every one. The sample holds about 190,000 clones, more than 80% seen once. Germline assignment: CDR1 MNHEY and CDR2 SVGEGT. The CDR3 sequence is 13 residues long. V lost 6 bases and J lost 1, with 9 bases in between. Sequencing was done on a sample of peripheral blood. The receptor was derived from a man in his fifties or sixties with acute or convalescent COVID-19. The rearrangement links TRBV6-2 or TRBV6-3 to TRBJ1-2; D call uncertain. Here the CDR3 DNA reads TGTGCCAGCAGCCCCGACATTAACTATGGCTACACCTTC. As protein: CASSPDINYGYTF.